This TCR beta chain was sequenced in a study of shared clonotypes between healthy human individuals. The CDR3 totals 13 residues. CDR1 is SGHNT, CDR2 YENEEA, per germline. Deletions cut 5 bases from V and 1 base from J, with 9 bases between. For this clone: Its cognate antigen is unknown.

Study conclusions and caveats: Naive CD4 clonotypes were shared across a few donors at 4% to 5%. Even with large depth, rarefaction showed that sorted-subset sequencing was incomplete. Clonotypes shared by all four sorted-subset donors had higher generation probabilities than non-shared clonotypes.

Libraries were prepared by immunoSEQ multiplex PCR; TCRdb keeps only in-frame clonotypes and omits some of them. The data contain over 1.4 million clones, around 97% of them singletons. Input material: naive CD4+ T cells sorted from blood. Subset indicated: CD45RA+ positively selected. The genes are TRBV11-3 and TRBJ2-7, with D perhaps TRBD2 (6 bases). The TCR comes from a man younger than 40 in good health. This CDR3 is CASSQRASYEQYF. The DNA of the CDR3 is TGTGCCAGCAGCCAGCGGGCGTCCTACGAGCAGTACTTC.